These 19 T cell receptor beta chains share one sample of origin, sequenced in a study of chemoradiotherapy in HPV16-positive cancers. Produced via immunoSEQ multiplex PCR; TCRdb's table is partial and in-frame only. The table shows roughly 13,000 clones, with just under 70% occurring only once. Sampling took place from a patient who underwent chemoradiotherapy. These receptors came from a human donor with HPV-associated anogenital cancer.

Written as DNA, the CDR3 is TGTGCCAGCAGTCGACAGTTTGAAGCTTTCTTT. Its protein product is CASSRQFEAFF. The V and J genes are TRBV2 and TRBJ1-1; D perhaps matches TRBD1 (5 bases). CDR3 length equals 11 residues. Trimming took off 5 bases at V and 7 bases at J, with 8 bases between the two ends. Germline CDR1 reads SNHLY; CDR2 reads FYNNEI.

This clone was counted a single time. This rearrangement joins TRBV27 to TRBJ2-3, with D perhaps given as TRBD1 or TRBD2 (5 bases each). Germline V gives CDR1 MNHEY, CDR2 SMNVEV (reference sequence). Trimming took 6 bases from V and 6 from J, leaving 22 bases between them. CDR3 size: 16 residues. Here the CDR3 reads CASSPLPGTRADTQYF. The CDR3 nucleotides are TGTGCCAGCAGCCCACTCCCGGGGACGAGGGCGGATACGCAGTATTTT.

The V call is TRBV11-2, the J call TRBJ2-1; D might be TRBD1 (5 bases). Deletions cut 5 bases from V and 8 bases from J, with 19 bases between. This CDR3 has 15 amino acids. In germline, CDR1 is SGHAT, CDR2 FQNNGV. The CDR3 bases are TGTGCCAGCAGCCCGTGGCAGGGAAGGATCGATGAGCAGTTCTTC. It codes for CASSPWQGRIDEQFF.

This chain links TRBV29-1 with TRBJ1-1; D is unclear. The germline V gene encodes CDR1 SQVTM and CDR2 ANQGSEA. The length of the CDR3 is 15 residues. The ends were cut back, 3 bases at V and 1 base at J, with 15 bases in the middle. In DNA, the CDR3 is TGCAGCGTTGAGGAACCCCAACGGAGGAACACTGAAGCTTTCTTT. Amino acid sequence: CSVEEPQRRNTEAFF.

V gene TRBV5-1 combines with J gene TRBJ2-3; the match to TRBD2 covers 7 bases. CDR1 is SGHRS and CDR2 is YFSETQ in the germline V gene. The trim removed 6 bases at V and 2 bases at J, leaving 6 bases unmatched. The CDR3 totals 14 residues. The CDR3 DNA is TGCGCCAGCACCCTAGCGGACTACACAGATACGCAGTATTTT. It codes for CASTLADYTDTQYF.

The CDR3 here is CATSGRDGSNQPQHF. The DNA of the CDR3 is TGTGCCACCTCAGGCCGGGACGGTAGCAATCAGCCCCAGCATTTT. The rearrangement links TRBV19 to TRBJ1-5; a possible D gene is TRBD1 (5 bases). Germline CDR1 and CDR2: LNHDA and SQIVND (reference sequence). V shed 10 bases and J shed 0 bases, with 16 bases lying between them. CDR3 length: 15 residues.

The chain carries TRBV9 and TRBJ1-2, with TRBD1 as a possible D gene (6 bases). The germline CDR1 and CDR2 sequences are SGDLS and YYNGEE. With 4 bases removed from V and 10 bases from J, the gap between germline ends came to 14 bases. This CDR3 comprises 12 residues. This chain's CDR3 is CASSPSQGYYTF. The CDR3 DNA reads as TGTGCCAGCAGCCCGAGCCAGGGGTACTACACCTTC.

The chain uses TRBV19 and TRBJ1-1, with TRBD1 identical over 10 bases. CDR3 length: 14 residues. CDR1 is LNHDA and CDR2 is SQIVND in the germline V gene (reference sequence). After removal of 8 bases from V and 5 bases from J, the junction contained 8 bases not matched to a gene. The CDR3 reads CASRQGAERTEAFF. CDR3 nucleotide sequence: TGTGCCAGTCGACAGGGGGCAGAACGAACTGAAGCTTTCTTT.

The genes are TRBV6-1 and TRBJ2-7; 9 bases match TRBD2. The V gene end was trimmed by 6 bases and the J gene end by 1 base; junction bases not matched to a gene: 7. The germline V gene encodes CDR1 MNHNS and CDR2 SASEGT. CDR3 length: 15 amino acids. CDR3 nucleotide sequence: TGTGCCAGCAGGAAGAGCGGGGGGACATCCTACGAGCAGTACTTC. Protein sequence: CASRKSGGTSYEQYF.

This CDR3 reads CASRETGTNEKLFF. DNA of the CDR3: TGTGCCAGCAGAGAGACAGGGACTAATGAAAAACTGTTTTTT. The chain joins TRBV25-1 to TRBJ1-4; 7 bases align to TRBD1. V was pared by 6 bases and J by 2 bases, with 3 bases of the junction left unmatched. The CDR3 is 14 amino acids. Germline CDR1 is MGHDK and CDR2 is SYGVNS.

This clone was recorded only once. This chain connects TRBV2 to TRBJ2-5; no clear D. Trimming cost V 1 base and J 7 bases, with 16 bases left between them. The CDR3 is made up of 15 amino acids. Germline CDR1 reads SNHLY; CDR2 reads FYNNEI. The CDR3 sequence is CASSEGAEKMATQYF. CDR3 in DNA: TGTGCCAGCAGTGAAGGGGCAGAGAAGATGGCGACCCAGTACTTC.

This clone was detected only once. J is TRBJ1-1 and V is TRBV4-2, with 8 positions matching TRBD1. This CDR3 spans 15 amino acids. Per the germline V gene, CDR1 is LGHNA and CDR2 is YNFKEQ. Trimming at V came to 3 bases and at J to 3 bases, leaving 6 bases not matched to a gene. The CDR3 reads CASSQEQGGDTEAFF. CDR3 DNA: TGTGCCAGCAGCCAGGAACAGGGGGGGGACACTGAAGCTTTCTTT.

The chain couples TRBV6-6 to TRBJ2-5; D is uncertain. V was pared by 3 bases and J by 5 bases, with 7 bases between. Germline loops: CDR1 MNHNY, CDR2 SVGAGI (reference sequence). CDR3 size: 12 residues. Here the CDR3 DNA reads TGTGCCAGCAGTTATGGCCTTGAGACCCAGTACTTC. Translated: CASSYGLETQYF.

The V and J genes are TRBV30 and TRBJ1-6; TRBD1 might be the D (5 bases). The V and J ends lost 0 bases and 2 bases respectively, with 11 bases between them. In germline, CDR1 is GTSNPN, CDR2 SVGIG (reference sequence). The CDR3 contains 16 residues. CDR3 amino acids: CAWSVFGTPYNSPLHF. CDR3 nucleotide sequence: TGTGCCTGGAGTGTATTCGGGACCCCCTATAATTCACCCCTCCACTTT.

J is TRBJ2-3 and V is TRBV6-5; TRBD2 might be the D (6 bases). Trimming removed 6 bases from V and 2 bases from J, with 12 bases in between. CDR3 length equals 14 residues. Looked up from germline, CDR1 is MNHEY and CDR2 is SVGAGI. CDR3: CASRVGEVTDTQYF. Here the CDR3 DNA reads TGTGCCAGCAGGGTGGGGGAGGTCACAGATACGCAGTATTTT.

This clone is a singleton in its sample. This chain joins TRBV10-2 and TRBJ1-1, with a weak D call TRBD1 (6 bases). V gave up 2 bases and J gave up 0 bases, with 7 bases separating them. Looked up from germline, CDR1 is WSHSY and CDR2 is SAAADI. The CDR3 has 14 amino acids. The CDR3 sequence is CASSEGQLNTEAFF. The CDR3 region has the DNA TGCGCCAGCAGTGAGGGACAGTTGAACACTGAAGCTTTCTTT.

The chain recombines TRBV4-1 with TRBJ1-2, with D unclear. Germline assignment: CDR1 MGHRA and CDR2 YSYEKL. V was trimmed by 0 bases and J by 4 bases, leaving 12 bases between them. The CDR3 has 15 residues. The CDR3 region has the DNA TGCGCCAGCAGCCAAGACCCAGCAGCCTCCTATGGCTACACCTTC. It specifies CASSQDPAASYGYTF.

The gene calls are TRBV11-2 and TRBJ2-2; D is ambiguous. CDR1 is SGHAT and CDR2 is FQNNGV in the germline V gene. V gave up 5 bases and J gave up 4 bases, with 5 bases separating them. The CDR3 is 12 residues long. For the CDR3, the DNA is TGTGCCAGCAGCGTCGTCACCGGGGAGCTGTTTTTT. Translating gives CASSVVTGELFF.

The chain links TRBV5-1 to TRBJ2-7; TRBD1 or TRBD2 may be the D gene (5 bases each). Trimming took 0 bases from V and 6 from J, leaving 13 bases between them. The CDR3 covers 14 residues. Germline V lookup: CDR1 SGHRS, CDR2 YFSETQ. This CDR3 reads CASSLEGRDVEQYF. Here the CDR3 DNA reads TGCGCCAGCAGCTTGGAGGGCAGGGACGTCGAGCAGTACTTC.